Shown below are 11 T cell receptor beta chains from a single sample sequenced in a study of T cell changes during pregnancy in multiple sclerosis (dated by TCRdb to the late 2010s). The receptor library was made with the immunoSEQ multiplex PCR assay. The immuneACCESS repertoire file appears here via TCRdb, limited to in-frame rearrangements. These files lack a portion of the clones; in checked studies, under half of the deficit traces to unresolved V genes, and the cause of the others is not known. This sample holds tens of thousands of clones; roughly nine tenths were observed only once. The ten largest clones take up roughly 0.4% of the sample. The sequences come from CD4+ T cells from peripheral blood mononuclear cells, collected in the third trimester of pregnancy. The source of these receptors is a female donor with multiple sclerosis, enrolled in a pregnancy study.

V gene TRBV4-2 combines with J gene TRBJ1-6, with 7 bases that match TRBD1. This CDR3 is built from 15 residues. V dropped 3 bases and J dropped 7; count of bases not matched to a gene: 6. CDR1 is LGHNA and CDR2 is YNFKEQ in the germline V gene. The CDR3 loop reads CASSQPDRENSPLHF. Written as DNA, the CDR3 is TGTGCCAGCAGCCAGCCCGACAGGGAAAATTCACCCCTCCACTTT.

The chain is built from TRBV19 and TRBJ1-2; no definite D call. Germline-derived CDR1 and CDR2 are LNHDA and SQIVND (reference sequence). This CDR3 comprises 15 residues. Between the trimmed V and J ends, which lost 6 bases and 4 bases, there was a span of 18 bases. The CDR3 loop is CASRTDAGLTYGYTF. CDR3 coding DNA: TGTGCCAGTAGGACTGACGCTGGATTGACCTATGGCTACACCTTC.

This chain uses TRBV11-1 with TRBJ2-7; 8 bases fit TRBD1. CDR3 length equals 15 residues. The J segment lost 2 bases and the V segment lost 4 bases, leaving 7 bases of the junction unmatched. The germline V gene has CDR1 SGHAT and CDR2 FQDESV (reference sequence). The CDR3 sequence: CASSYQGQEPYEQYF. The CDR3 bases are TGTGCCAGCAGCTACCAGGGACAGGAACCCTACGAGCAGTACTTC.

This clone was picked up one time. The genes are TRBV6-6 and TRBJ1-5; TRBD1 might be the D (5 bases). V was cut by 0 bases and J by 5 bases, with 11 bases left in between. The CDR3 is 15 amino acids. Germline V gene lookup returns CDR1 MNHNY and CDR2 SVGAGI (reference sequence). CDR3 sequence: CASSYSRGGDQPQHF. The CDR3 bases are TGTGCCAGCAGTTACTCGCGGGGCGGCGATCAGCCCCAGCATTTT.

The chain links TRBV13 to TRBJ2-3; D is perhaps TRBD2 (5 bases). The CDR3 extends over 13 amino acids. The germline CDR1 and CDR2 sequences are PRHDT and FYEKMQ (reference sequence). Trimming took 6 bases from V and 3 from J, leaving 10 bases between them. The CDR3 bases are TGTGCCAGCAGTAGGACGGGGACAGATACGCAGTATTTT. Translated, it gives CASSRTGTDTQYF.

This chain connects TRBV6-8 to TRBJ1-5; a weak D match, TRBD1 (6 bases). CDR3 size: 14 residues. The V end was cut by 5 bases, the J end by 2 bases, with 10 bases between. CDR1 is MNHGY and CDR2 is SAAAGT in the germline V gene. Here the CDR3 reads CASSLDRRNQPQHF. DNA for the CDR3: TGTGCCAGCAGTCTAGACAGGCGCAATCAGCCCCAGCATTTT.

The V gene is TRBV5-1, the J gene TRBJ1-6; D gene uncertain. The germline V gene encodes CDR1 SGHRS and CDR2 YFSETQ. The V and J ends lost 5 bases and 7 bases respectively, with 13 bases between them. The CDR3 extends over 14 amino acids. The CDR3 bases are TGCGCCAGCAGTCAATCCCCGGGGAATTCACCCCTCCACTTT. Protein: CASSQSPGNSPLHF.

This chain joins TRBV30 and TRBJ1-1; the match to TRBD1 covers 7 bases. CDR3 length: 15 amino acids. V gave up 1 base and J gave up 1 base; unmatched junction bases: 6. Germline CDR1 and CDR2: GTSNPN and SVGIG (reference sequence). The CDR3 region is CAWSGGGRGNTEAFF. CDR3 nucleotides: TGTGCCTGGAGTGGAGGGGGCCGGGGGAACACTGAAGCTTTCTTT.

The V gene is TRBV9, the J gene TRBJ1-6; D might be TRBD1 (6 bases). The CDR3 extends over 16 amino acids. Between the trimmed V and J ends, which lost 1 base and 8 bases, there was a span of 16 bases. CDR1 SGDLS and CDR2 YYNGEE come from the germline V gene. The CDR3 here is CASSVTGKGAYSPLHF. CDR3 sequence (DNA): TGTGCCAGCAGCGTAACAGGGAAAGGTGCTTATTCACCCCTCCACTTT.

As concerns this clone: Germline is not matched at one junction end, which may reflect a read error. V usage is TRBV19 and J usage is TRBJ2-5, with D perhaps matching TRBD2 (5 bases). Germline values: CDR1 LNHDA, CDR2 SQIVND (reference sequence). CDR3 size: 13 residues. The CDR3 spells CASSIALGRNGNF. CDR3 DNA sequence: TGTGCCAGTAGTATAGCCTTGGGCAGGAACGGGAACTTC.

The V gene is TRBV6-5, the J gene TRBJ2-3, with D possibly matching TRBD2 (5 bases). This CDR3 contains 13 residues. V was shortened by 2 bases and J by 4 bases, with 7 bases between the two germline ends. Germline CDR1 and CDR2: MNHEY and SVGAGI. The CDR3 here is CASSYGGADTQYF. The CDR3, as DNA: TGTGCCAGCAGTTACGGAGGAGCAGATACGCAGTATTTT.